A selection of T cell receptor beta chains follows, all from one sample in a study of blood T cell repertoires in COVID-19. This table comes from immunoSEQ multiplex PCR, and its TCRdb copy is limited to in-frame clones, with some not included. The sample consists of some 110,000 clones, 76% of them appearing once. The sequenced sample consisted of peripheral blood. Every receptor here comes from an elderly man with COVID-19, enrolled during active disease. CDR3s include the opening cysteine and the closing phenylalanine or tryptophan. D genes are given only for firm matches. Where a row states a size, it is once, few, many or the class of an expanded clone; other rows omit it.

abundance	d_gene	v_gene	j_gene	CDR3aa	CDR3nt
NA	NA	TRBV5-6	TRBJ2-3	CASSRTPGGGTDTQYF	TGTGCCAGCAGCAGGACTCCAGGTGGGGGCACAGATACGCAGTATTTT
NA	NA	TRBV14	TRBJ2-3	CASSPLREIDTQYF	TGTGCCAGCAGCCCCCTTAGAGAAATAGATACGCAGTATTTT
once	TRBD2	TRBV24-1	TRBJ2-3	CATSPPGGSTDTQYF	TGTGCCACCAGTCCCCCGGGAGGGAGCACAGATACGCAGTATTTT
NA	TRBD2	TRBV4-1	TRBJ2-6	CASAGTRASGANVLTF	TGCGCCAGCGCCGGGACTAGGGCCTCTGGGGCCAACGTCCTGACTTTC
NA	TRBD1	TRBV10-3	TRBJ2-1	CAISEGTGLNEQFF	TGTGCCATCAGTGAGGGGACAGGGCTAAATGAGCAGTTCTTC
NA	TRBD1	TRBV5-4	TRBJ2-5	CASSSRQGETQYF	TGTGCCAGCAGCTCCCGACAGGGAGAGACCCAGTACTTC
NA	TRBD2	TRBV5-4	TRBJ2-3	CASSPTAAGERLGTDTQYF	TGTGCCAGCAGCCCCACCGCAGCGGGAGAGAGGTTGGGCACAGATACGCAGTATTTT
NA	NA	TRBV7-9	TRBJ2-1	CASSLGQGGNEQFF	TGTGCCAGCAGCTTAGGGCAGGGTGGCAATGAGCAGTTCTTC
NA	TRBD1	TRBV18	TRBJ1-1	CASSGGTGVGITEAFF	TGTGCCAGCTCGGGGGGAACAGGGGTTGGGATCACTGAAGCTTTCTTT
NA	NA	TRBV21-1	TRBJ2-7	CASSKALQATYEQYF	TGTGCCAGCAGCAAAGCACTTCAGGCCACCTACGAGCAGTACTTC
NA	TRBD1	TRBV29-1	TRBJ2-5	CSVDQGQGVKTQYF	TGCAGCGTCGACCAGGGACAGGGGGTAAAGACCCAGTACTTC
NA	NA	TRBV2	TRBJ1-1	CASRADTGGDTEAFF	TGTGCCAGCAGAGCGGACACGGGGGGAGACACTGAAGCTTTCTTT
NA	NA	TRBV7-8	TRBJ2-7	CASSLRMSAYEQYF	TGTGCCAGCAGCTTGAGGATGTCCGCCTACGAGCAGTACTTC
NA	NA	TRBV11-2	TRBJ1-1	CASSGWTDYTEAFF	TGTGCCAGCAGCGGATGGACAGATTACACTGAAGCTTTCTTT
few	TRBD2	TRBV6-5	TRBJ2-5	CASSYRGLAGETQYF	TGTGCCAGCAGTTACCGGGGACTAGCGGGAGAGACCCAGTACTTC
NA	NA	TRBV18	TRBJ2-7	CASSPTRYSYEQYF	TGTGCCAGCTCACCAACGAGGTACTCCTACGAGCAGTACTTC
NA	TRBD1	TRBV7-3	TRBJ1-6	CASSPTGVVNSPLHF	TGTGCCAGCAGCCCGACAGGGGTCGTCAATTCACCCCTCCACTTT
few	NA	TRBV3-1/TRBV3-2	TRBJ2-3	CASKGGYTDTQYF	TGTGCCAGCAAAGGGGGATACACAGATACGCAGTATTTT
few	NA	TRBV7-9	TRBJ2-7	CASSARDTRSYEQYF	TGTGCCAGCAGCGCCCGGGACACTAGATCCTACGAGCAGTACTTC
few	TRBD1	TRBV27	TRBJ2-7	CASSLGTGEQYF	TGTGCCAGCAGTTTAGGGACAGGAGAGCAGTACTTC
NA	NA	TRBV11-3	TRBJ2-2	CASRLDSSTGELFF	TGTGCCAGCAGGCTGGACAGTTCCACCGGGGAGCTGTTTTTT
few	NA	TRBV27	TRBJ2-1	CASTFRGYNEQFF	TGTGCCAGCACTTTTAGGGGTTACAATGAGCAGTTCTTC
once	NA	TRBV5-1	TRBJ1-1	CASSFGTYVDTEAFF	TGCGCCAGCAGCTTTGGGACTTATGTAGACACTGAAGCTTTCTTT
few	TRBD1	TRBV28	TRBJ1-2	CASSFFDRVYGYTF	TGTGCCAGCAGTTTCTTCGACAGGGTTTATGGCTACACCTTC
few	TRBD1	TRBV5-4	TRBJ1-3	CASSSDRAHTIYF	TGTGCCAGCAGCTCTGACAGGGCACACACCATATATTTT
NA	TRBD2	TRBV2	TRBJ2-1	CASTITSEVEQFF	TGTGCCAGCACTATTACTAGCGAGGTTGAGCAGTTCTTC
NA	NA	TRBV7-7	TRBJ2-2	CASSPTGTGELFF	TGTGCTAGCAGCCCGACTGGCACCGGGGAGCTGTTTTTT
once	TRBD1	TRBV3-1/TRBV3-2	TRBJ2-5	CASSLTGGQETQYF	TGTGCCAGCAGCCTGACAGGGGGACAAGAGACCCAGTACTTC